Sequencing of this T cell receptor beta chain was carried out in a study of tissue T cells after allogeneic stem cell transplantation. Described time point: mouse harvest day 7 after allogeneic transplant. Each mouse received 10^7 T-cell-depleted marrow cells plus 10^6 splenic CD5+ T cells by tail vein. Generated by immunoSEQ multiplex PCR, the TCRdb table keeps only in-frame clones and is missing some. The sample consists of around 10,000 clones, around 43% of them appearing once. This clone is deemed medium-sized. Germline and genes: mouse. The read ends 1 residue early relative to the CDR3; the germline J gene fills the gap. Per germline, CDR1 SGHND and CDR2 FRSKSL. V was shortened by 5 bases and J by 6 bases, with 9 bases between the two germline ends. This CDR3 spans 12 amino acids.

This TCR came from a female BALB/c mouse given C57BL/6 T cells with graft-versus-host disease after an allogeneic hematopoietic cell transplant. The V gene is TRBV15, the J gene TRBJ2-5; D ambiguous. Specimen: gut tissue. CDR3 protein: CASSPDTDTQYF. The sequenced CDR3 bases are TGTGCCAGCAGTCCAGACACTGACACCCAGTAC.